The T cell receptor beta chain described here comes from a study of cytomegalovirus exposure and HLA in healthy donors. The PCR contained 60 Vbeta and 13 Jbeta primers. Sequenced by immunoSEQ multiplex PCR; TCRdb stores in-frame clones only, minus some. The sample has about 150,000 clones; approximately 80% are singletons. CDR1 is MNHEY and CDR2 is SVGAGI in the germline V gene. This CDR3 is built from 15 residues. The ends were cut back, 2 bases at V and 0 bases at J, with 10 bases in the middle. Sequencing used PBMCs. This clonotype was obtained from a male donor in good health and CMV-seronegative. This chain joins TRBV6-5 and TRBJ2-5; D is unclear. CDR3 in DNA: TGTGCCAGCAGTTACGACACGGCCAACCAAGAGACCCAGTACTTC. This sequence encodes CASSYDTANQETQYF.